This T cell receptor (beta chain) emerged from a study of T cells in Graves' hyperthyroidism and ophthalmopathy. Points from the study as a whole: In validation, the model predicted ophthalmopathy. These predictions came a median approximately 5.9 months before onset.

This clonotype came up many times. Its antigen is unidentified. From RNA transcripts, TCR beta CDR3 regions were amplified. First-round RT-PCR of the TCR CDR3 relied on the HTBI primer set. TCRdb recomputed calls from the multiplex PCR reads with MiXCR, one row per CDR3 protein. Counted here are about 270,000 distinct CDR3 sequences, roughly 15% occurring once; the ten biggest clones make up 30%. The origin of this receptor is a woman aged 50 to 60 with Graves' hyperthyroidism that later progressed to Graves' ophthalmopathy. The material sequenced was blood.

The CDR3 reads CAISEYRSGPPYEQYF. CDR3 coding DNA: TGTGCCATCAGTGAGTACCGGTCAGGGCCCCCCTACGAGCAGTACTTC. The chain links TRBV10-3 to TRBJ2-7; TRBD1 is a possible D gene (5 bases). The V end lost 1 base, the J end lost 2 bases, and 15 bases lay between the germline ends. This CDR3 region has 16 residues. Germline loops: CDR1 ENHRY, CDR2 SYGVKD.